Given below is one T cell receptor (beta chain) in context. This receptor's antigen is unknown. One base away there is no much larger clone; base qualities are not given. These data belong to a study of T cell repertoires in cytomegalovirus infection (dated by TCRdb to about 2019). Regarding the complete study: Donor HLA type was relevant to the analysis, as public TCR beta signatures indicated carriage of CMV infection together with the matching HLA type.

Sequenced on an Illumina HiSeq 1500. TCRdb applied fastp at Q25 and MiXCR to the public reads, then kept only in-frame beta chains. Rows merge per CDR3 protein into single entries with the most common DNA and genes. In this sample the table shows approximately 140,000 distinct CDR3 sequences, roughly 8.2% of which occur a single time. Together, the top ten hold roughly a tenth of the sample. The paper as a whole reports these results and caveats: In both this cohort and an independent roughly 350-donor cohort, the cumulative frequency of public TCR beta family members distinguished carriers of CMV infection plus the relevant HLA type. The ex vivo response was dominated by HLA-C-restricted CMV-specific TCR beta clonotypes, and the single most frequent clonotype in two of eight donors was supplied by these HLA-C-restricted clonotypes.

The germline ends are 10 bases apart after V is trimmed by 2 bases and J by 6 bases. Reading the germline V gene (reference sequence) gives CDR1 MNHNY and CDR2 SVGAGI. Taken from cysteine to phenylalanine, the CDR3 has 13 residues. Only the CDR3 part of the read is kept: 39 bases, read in frame from the first base. Sequenced: PBMCs. The source of this sequence is a human donor in good health (CMV status not recorded). Some clones in this sample may be carry-over from other donors' samples. The rearrangement joined TRBV6-6 to TRBJ2-5, with no confident D gene call. CDR3 protein: CASSYPGAQTQYF. Here is the DNA: TGTGCCAGCAGTTACCCAGGAGCCCAGACCCAGTACTTC.